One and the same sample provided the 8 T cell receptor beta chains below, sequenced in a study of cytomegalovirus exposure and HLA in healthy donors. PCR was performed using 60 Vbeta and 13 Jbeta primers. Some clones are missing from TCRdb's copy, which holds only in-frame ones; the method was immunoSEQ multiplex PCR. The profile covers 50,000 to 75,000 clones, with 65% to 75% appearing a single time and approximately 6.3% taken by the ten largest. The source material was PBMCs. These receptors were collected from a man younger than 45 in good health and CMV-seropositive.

The CDR3 DNA reads as TGTGCCAGCAGGTTCGAGACAGGCTACGAGCAGTACTTC. Translation: CASRFETGYEQYF. The rearrangement joins TRBV27 to TRBJ2-7, with D perhaps TRBD1 (6 bases). V gave up 6 bases and J gave up 3 bases, with 12 bases separating them. The CDR3 contains 13 residues. CDR1 MNHEY and CDR2 SMNVEV come from the germline V gene (reference sequence).

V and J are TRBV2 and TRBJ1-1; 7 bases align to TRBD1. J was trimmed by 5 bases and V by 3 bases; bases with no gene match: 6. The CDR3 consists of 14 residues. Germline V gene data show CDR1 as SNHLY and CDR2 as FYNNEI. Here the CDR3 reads CASSDTTGITEAFF. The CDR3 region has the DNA TGTGCCAGCAGTGATACGACAGGGATAACTGAAGCTTTCTTT.

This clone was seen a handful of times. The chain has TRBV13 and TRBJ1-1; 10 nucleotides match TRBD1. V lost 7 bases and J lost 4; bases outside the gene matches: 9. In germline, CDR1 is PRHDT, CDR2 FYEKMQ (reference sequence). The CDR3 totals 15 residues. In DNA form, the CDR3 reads TGTGCCAGCAACCCTAGACAGGGGGCAGGCACTGAAGCTTTCTTT. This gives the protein CASNPRQGAGTEAFF.

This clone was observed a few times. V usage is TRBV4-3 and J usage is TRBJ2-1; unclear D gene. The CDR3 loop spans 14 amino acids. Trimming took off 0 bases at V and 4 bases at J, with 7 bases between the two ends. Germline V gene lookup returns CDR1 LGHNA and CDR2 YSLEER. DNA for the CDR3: TGCGCCAGCAGCCAAGATCGCAGTTACAATGAGCAGTTCTTC. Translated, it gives CASSQDRSYNEQFF.

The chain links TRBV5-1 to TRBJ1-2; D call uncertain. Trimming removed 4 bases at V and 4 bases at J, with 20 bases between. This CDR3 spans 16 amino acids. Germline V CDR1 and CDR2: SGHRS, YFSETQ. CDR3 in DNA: TGCGCCAGCAGCCCTGTAGAGTGGGCCGAGTTCTATGGCTACACCTTC. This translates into CASSPVEWAEFYGYTF.

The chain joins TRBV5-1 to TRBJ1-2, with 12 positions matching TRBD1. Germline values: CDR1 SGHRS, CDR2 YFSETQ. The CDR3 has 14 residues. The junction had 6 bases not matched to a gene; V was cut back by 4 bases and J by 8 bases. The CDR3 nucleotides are TGCGCCAGCAGCCCGGGACAGGGGGCAGGGGGCTACACCTTC. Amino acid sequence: CASSPGQGAGGYTF.

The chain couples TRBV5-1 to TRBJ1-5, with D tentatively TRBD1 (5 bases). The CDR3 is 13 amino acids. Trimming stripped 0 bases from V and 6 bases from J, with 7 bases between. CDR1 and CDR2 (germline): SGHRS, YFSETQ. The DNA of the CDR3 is TGCGCCAGCAGCTTGGGCCAGGGTCAGCCCCAGCATTTT. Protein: CASSLGQGQPQHF. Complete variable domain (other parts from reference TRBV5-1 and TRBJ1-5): KAGVTQTPRYLIKTRGQQVTLSCSPISGHRSVSWYQQTPGQGLQFLFEYFSETQRNKGNFPGRFSGRQFSNSRSEMNVSTLELGDSALYLCASSLGQGQPQHFGDGTRLSIL.

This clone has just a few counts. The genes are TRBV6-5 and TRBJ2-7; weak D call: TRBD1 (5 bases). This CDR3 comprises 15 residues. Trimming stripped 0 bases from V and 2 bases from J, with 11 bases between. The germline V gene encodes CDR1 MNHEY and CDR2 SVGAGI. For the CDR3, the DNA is TGTGCCAGCAGTTACTCGATTTCCAGGGCCTACGAGCAGTACTTC. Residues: CASSYSISRAYEQYF.